One sample yielded the 29 T cell receptor beta chains listed below, sequenced in a study of blood T cells in healthy people across ages. PCR was performed a second time for 7 to 11 cycles using a sample-barcoded 5' primer and a J-beta primer mix. MiXCR was run by TCRdb on the 5' RACE reads, yielding one entry per CDR3 protein. The data contain 1.4 million to 1.5 million distinct CDR3 sequences, 42% of them seen just once; the ten biggest clones take up less than 8%. The sequencing sample was made of blood. The receptors originated from a woman under 30 in good health.

V usage is TRBV7-9 and J usage is TRBJ1-1; perhaps TRBD1 as D (5 bases). This CDR3 is built from 13 residues. Germline assignment: CDR1 SEHNR and CDR2 FQNEAQ (reference sequence). V gave up 7 bases and J gave up 5 bases, with 14 bases separating them. The chain's CDR3 is CASTRDWSTEAFF. The CDR3 DNA reads TGTGCCAGCACCCGGGACTGGTCGACTGAAGCTTTCTTT.

This clonotype was found a few times. The chain couples TRBV6-5 to TRBJ2-7, with 14 bases that match TRBD2. CDR1 is MNHEY and CDR2 is SVGAGI in the germline V gene. This CDR3 region has 15 residues. V dropped 6 bases and J dropped 8; count of bases not matched to a gene: 9. The CDR3 spells CASSPAGTSGSKQYF. In DNA form, the CDR3 reads TGTGCCAGCAGCCCGGCGGGGACTAGCGGGAGTAAGCAGTACTTC.

The rearrangement links TRBV7-9 to TRBJ1-4; D not resolved. V was shortened by 5 bases and J by 8 bases, with 12 bases between the two germline ends. The CDR3 contains 13 residues. CDR1 is SEHNR and CDR2 is FQNEAQ in the germline V gene (reference sequence). This chain's CDR3 is CASSPRAWEKLFF. DNA for the CDR3: TGTGCCAGCAGCCCCCGAGCCTGGGAAAAACTGTTTTTT.

There are a few counts of this clonotype. The V call is TRBV7-2, the J call TRBJ2-5, with a tentative D call TRBD1 (6 bases). V lost 4 bases to trimming and J lost 5 bases, with 14 bases between them. The CDR3 runs 14 residues. Germline V gene data show CDR1 as SGHTA and CDR2 as FQGNSA. The CDR3 region is CASSSSVQGETQYF. In DNA, the CDR3 is TGTGCCAGCAGCTCTAGTGTCCAGGGGGAGACCCAGTACTTC.

J is TRBJ1-1 and V is TRBV27; D is ambiguous. V was trimmed by 3 bases and J by 1 base, leaving 9 bases between them. CDR3 length: 14 residues. CDR1 MNHEY and CDR2 SMNVEV come from the germline V gene (reference sequence). The CDR3 nucleotides are TGTGCCAGCAGTTTTGTCGATAAGAACACTGAAGCTTTCTTT. As protein: CASSFVDKNTEAFF.

The V gene is TRBV20-1, the J gene TRBJ2-3, with D perhaps matching TRBD2 (5 bases). The V gene's germline CDR1 is DFQATT and CDR2 SNEGSKA (reference sequence). V lost 3 bases, J lost 8 bases, and 12 bases lay in between. The length of the CDR3 is 12 residues. The chain's CDR3 is CSARGEAGTQYF. The CDR3 bases are TGCAGTGCTAGGGGTGAGGCGGGTACGCAGTATTTT.

This clonotype has just a few counts. Here the CDR3 reads CASAWRSTDTQYF. CDR3 DNA: TGTGCTAGTGCCTGGCGGAGCACAGATACGCAGTATTTT. The chain carries TRBV12-5 and TRBJ2-3; D call uncertain. V lost 7 bases, J lost 0 bases, and 8 bases lay in between. In germline, CDR1 is LGHNT, CDR2 FRNRAP. This CDR3 has 13 amino acids.

V is TRBV5-1 and J is TRBJ2-2; 7 bases map to TRBD1. J gave up 6 bases and V 5 bases, and 10 bases lay outside the gene matches. CDR3 size: 15 residues. Germline-derived CDR1 and CDR2 are SGHRS and YFSETQ. The CDR3 DNA sequence: TGCGCCAGCAGAAGTCCCCAGGGGGACGCCGGGGAGCTGTTTTTT. As protein: CASRSPQGDAGELFF.

This chain joins TRBV20-1 and TRBJ2-1; TRBD1 agrees at 8 bases. This CDR3 has 15 residues. After removal of 6 bases from V and 6 bases from J, the junction contained 13 bases not matched to a gene. CDR1 and CDR2 from the germline V gene are DFQATT and SNEGSKA (reference sequence). The CDR3 coding sequence is TGCAGTGCGCCAGACAGGGGACGGGGTAGCAATGAGCAGTTCTTC. Protein: CSAPDRGRGSNEQFF.

The chain employs TRBV4-1 and TRBJ2-4; 8 bases agree with TRBD1. The V gene end was trimmed by 0 bases and the J gene end by 4 bases; junction bases not matched to a gene: 17. Germline lookup yields CDR1 MGHRA and CDR2 YSYEKL. The CDR3 length is 20 residues. DNA for the CDR3: TGCGCCAGCAGCCAAGATAGAGGGTTTGGGACAGGACATAGTAAAAACATTCAGTACTTC. Protein product: CASSQDRGFGTGHSKNIQYF.

This clonotype was seen a few times. The chain uses TRBV20-1 and TRBJ1-6, with a possible D match to TRBD1 (6 bases). Germline V lookup: CDR1 DFQATT, CDR2 SNEGSKA (reference sequence). CDR3 length: 14 residues. The V and J ends lost 1 base and 7 bases respectively, with 11 bases between them. CDR3 in DNA: TGCAGTGCTAGAGTAGGGACATCGAATTCACCCCTCCACTTT. It yields the protein CSARVGTSNSPLHF.

About this clonotype itself: Its ends do not fully match the called genes, so a read error is possible. The chain couples TRBV11-2 to TRBJ2-2; 14 bases line up with TRBD2. The length of the CDR3 is 16 residues. Germline lookup yields CDR1 SGHAT and CDR2 FQNNGV. The CDR3 reads CANSLQTSGGAGELFF. CDR3 coding DNA: TGTGCCAACAGCCTCCAGACTAGCGGGGGGGCAGGGGAGCTGTTTTTT.

The chain links TRBV6-5 to TRBJ1-2; D remains unclear. V was pared by 4 bases and J by 1 base, with 19 bases between. CDR3 size: 17 residues. Per the germline V gene, CDR1 is MNHEY and CDR2 is SVGAGI. The CDR3 spells CASSSLGSHHFNYGYTF. The CDR3, as DNA: TGTGCCAGCAGTTCCCTCGGGAGTCACCATTTTAACTATGGCTACACCTTC.

This chain uses TRBV20-1 with TRBJ2-5; D may be TRBD1 (5 bases). In germline, CDR1 is DFQATT, CDR2 SNEGSKA (reference sequence). The CDR3 spans 13 residues. Deletions cut 0 bases from V and 2 bases from J, with 7 bases between. In nucleotides, the CDR3 is TGCAGTGCTAGAGAGGCAGGGCAAGAGACCCAGTACTTC. Translated, it gives CSAREAGQETQYF.

This clonotype was detected only a few times. J is TRBJ2-3 and V is TRBV5-1; 14 bases agree with TRBD2. The germline V gene encodes CDR1 SGHRS and CDR2 YFSETQ. The CDR3 totals 16 residues. J lost 5 bases, V lost 0 bases, and 2 bases had no gene match. CDR3 DNA: TGCGCCAGCAGCTTGGCCGGGACTAGCGGGAGAGATACGCAGTATTTT. It is translated as CASSLAGTSGRDTQYF. Together with reference TRBV5-1 and TRBJ2-3, the CDR3 gives the full variable domain: KAGVTQTPRYLIKTRGQQVTLSCSPISGHRSVSWYQQTPGQGLQFLFEYFSETQRNKGNFPGRFSGRQFSNSRSEMNVSTLELGDSALYLCASSLAGTSGRDTQYFGPGTRLTVL.

The chain recombines TRBV6-2 or TRBV6-3 with TRBJ2-1; 8 bases are shared with TRBD2. The V segment lost 6 bases and the J segment 2 bases; nucleotides outside the gene matches: 9. Germline lookup yields CDR1 MNHEY and CDR2 SVGEGT. This CDR3 has 16 amino acids. CDR3: CASRQPGLGPYNEQFF. In DNA, the CDR3 is TGTGCCAGCAGACAGCCGGGACTAGGTCCCTACAATGAGCAGTTCTTC.

This clonotype came up a few times. This sequence joins TRBV5-1 and TRBJ2-3; possibly TRBD1 for D (5 bases). The CDR3 contains 14 residues. CDR1 is SGHRS, CDR2 YFSETQ, per germline. V was pared by 4 bases and J by 4 bases, with 13 bases between. The CDR3 loop is CASSNPSGPDTQYF. CDR3 nucleotides: TGCGCCAGCAGCAATCCTTCAGGGCCAGATACGCAGTATTTT.

This clonotype has a handful of counts. J is TRBJ2-1 and V is TRBV11-3; TRBD1 aligns across 7 bases. V lost 5 bases to trimming and J lost 8 bases; unmatched junction nucleotides: 18. Germline CDR1 and CDR2: SGHNT and YENEEA. This CDR3 comprises 17 residues. The CDR3 reads CASSLRTGSFSPDEQFF. The DNA of the CDR3 is TGTGCCAGCAGCCTCCGGACAGGTTCTTTTAGTCCGGATGAGCAGTTCTTC. The full variable domain, in which reference TRBV11-3 and TRBJ2-1 provide the parts outside the CDR3, is EAGVVQSPRYKIIEKKQPVAFWCNPISGHNTLYWYLQNLGQGPELLIRYENEEAVDDSQLPKDRFSAERLKGVDSTLKIQPAELGDSAVYLCASSLRTGSFSPDEQFFGPGTRLTVL.

Comment on this clonotype: A much bigger clone sits one base away, suggesting this may be a read error. The J gene is TRBJ2-1, the V gene TRBV11-1; D is perhaps TRBD1 (5 bases). Germline CDR1 SGHAT, CDR2 FQDESV (reference sequence). Trimming took 0 bases from V and 9 from J, leaving 15 bases between them. This CDR3 contains 15 residues. The CDR3 loop is CASSLALQGAPEQFF. CDR3 DNA: TGTGCCAGCAGCTTAGCCCTCCAGGGTGCCCCTGAGCAGTTCTTC.

J is TRBJ2-2 and V is TRBV9, with D maybe TRBD2 (6 bases). CDR3 length equals 14 residues. V was trimmed by 4 bases and J by 6 bases, leaving 13 bases between them. Germline assignment: CDR1 SGDLS and CDR2 YYNGEE. The CDR3 DNA is TGTGCCAGCAGCCCGATAGGGACTCCCGGGGAGCTGTTTTTT. This gives the protein CASSPIGTPGELFF.

The chain is built from TRBV5-1 and TRBJ2-5; no firm D call. Germline assignment: CDR1 SGHRS and CDR2 YFSETQ. The germline V and J ends were trimmed by 4 bases and 5 bases, with 12 bases remaining between them. The CDR3 totals 13 residues. The CDR3 sequence is CASSVGGFETQYF. In DNA, the CDR3 is TGCGCCAGCAGCGTGGGTGGTTTTGAGACCCAGTACTTC.

This rearrangement joins TRBV20-1 to TRBJ2-3; no clear D. Germline V gene lookup returns CDR1 DFQATT and CDR2 SNEGSKA (reference sequence). Trimming cost V 3 bases and J 0 bases, with 16 bases left between them. The CDR3 runs 16 residues. The CDR3 DNA sequence: TGCAGTGCTAGTCCCCTACCTACTCAAAGCACAGATACGCAGTATTTT. Translated: CSASPLPTQSTDTQYF.

This clonotype has only a few counts. The chain employs TRBV5-1 and TRBJ2-1; 7 bases are a match to TRBD1. The CDR3 is made up of 15 amino acids. The V and J ends lost 4 bases and 6 bases, in that order; junction bases with no gene match: 10. Germline-derived CDR1 and CDR2 are SGHRS and YFSETQ. CDR3 in amino acids: CASSVRGQFGNEQFF. CDR3 nucleotides: TGCGCCAGCAGCGTTAGGGGACAGTTCGGCAATGAGCAGTTCTTC.

The chain combines TRBV3-1 with TRBJ2-1; 12 bases align to TRBD2. The germline CDR1 and CDR2 sequences are LGHDT and YNNKEL (reference sequence). There are 17 residues in the CDR3. Trimming at V came to 5 bases and at J to 0 bases, leaving 5 bases not matched to a gene. The CDR3 region is CASSRTSGISSYNEQFF. The CDR3 DNA reads TGTGCCAGCAGCAGGACTAGCGGGATCAGCTCCTACAATGAGCAGTTCTTC.

This clonotype was seen a handful of times. The CDR3 here is CASGATGATGEQYF. The CDR3 DNA is TGTGCCAGCGGGGCGACGGGTGCTACGGGCGAGCAGTACTTC. J is TRBJ2-7 and V is TRBV12-3 or TRBV12-4; weak D call: TRBD1 (5 bases). V shed 8 bases and J shed 6 bases, with 20 bases lying between them. The CDR3 sequence is 14 residues long.

A few counts support this clonotype. The gene calls are TRBV10-3 and TRBJ2-3; no firm D call. The CDR3 length is 14 residues. V was shortened by 11 bases and J by 0 bases, with 15 bases between the two germline ends. The germline gives CDR1 ENHRY, CDR2 SYGVKD. The CDR3 DNA reads TGTGCCGTCAAGGATGGCACTAGCACAGATACGCAGTATTTT. This sequence encodes CAVKDGTSTDTQYF.

In this sample, this clonotype turned up once. V is TRBV4-2 and J is TRBJ2-3; 15 bases are a match to TRBD2. From germline, CDR1 is LGHNA and CDR2 YNFKEQ. The CDR3 totals 18 residues. V was pared by 3 bases and J by 5 bases, with 9 bases of the junction left unmatched. The DNA for the CDR3 is TGTGCCAGCAGCCAGGCCGGGACTAGCGGGAGGAGAGGAGATACGCAGTATTTT. Translated: CASSQAGTSGRRGDTQYF.

V is TRBV27 and J is TRBJ1-5, with D unclear. Trimming removed 6 bases at V and 2 bases at J, with 14 bases between. Germline lookup yields CDR1 MNHEY and CDR2 SMNVEV (reference sequence). This CDR3 has 15 residues. The CDR3 spells CASSSLAAGNQPQHF. CDR3 in DNA: TGTGCCAGCAGCTCCTTAGCGGCGGGCAATCAGCCCCAGCATTTT.

This clonotype has just a few counts. This chain links TRBV2 with TRBJ2-5; D possibly corresponds to TRBD1 (5 bases). The assigned J gene may be wrong: the sequence end matches TRBJ2-7 better. The CDR3 length is 12 residues. Germline V lookup: CDR1 SNHLY, CDR2 FYNNEI. The chain's CDR3 is CASRRTISEQYF. In DNA, the CDR3 is TGTGCCAGCAGGAGGACAATCAGCGAGCAGTACTTC.